This T cell receptor beta chain was identified during a study of blood T cell repertoires in COVID-19. CDR1 and CDR2 from the germline V gene are KGHSH and LQKENI. V gave up 6 bases and J gave up 8 bases; unmatched junction bases: 4. CDR3 length: 13 amino acids. Clones were read by immunoSEQ multiplex PCR, and TCRdb kept only the in-frame ones, dropping some. The data show over 200,000 clones, with 80% to 90% seen just once and under 3% held by the top ten. The sequencing input was peripheral blood. The V gene is TRBV18, the J gene TRBJ1-4; 9 positions match TRBD1. This TCR derives from a woman aged 40 to 50 with active or convalescent COVID-19. The CDR3: CASSRQGEEKLFF. The CDR3 DNA reads TGTGCCAGCTCCAGACAGGGGGAGGAAAAACTGTTTTTT.